The T cell receptor (beta chain) described here comes from a study of human T cells and chemical hapten exposure. This clonotype was counted many times. Time point here: healthy volunteer bleed at 2 weeks. The total RNA was obtained from whole blood that was not fractionated. V lost 0 bases and J lost 5; bases outside the gene matches: 3. The CDR3 loop spans 15 amino acids. Germline-derived CDR1 and CDR2 are SQVTM and ANQGSEA. In the library, unique molecular identifiers were attached to individual cDNA molecules. Original handling: Individual samples carried between roughly 23,224 and 700,000 TCRs, with 85,000 to 100,000 as the median. One entry per CDR3 protein, called by TCRdb with MiXCR from the RACE reads. TCRdb, not the authors, supplied the V and J calls. The table lists approximately 90,000 distinct CDR3 sequences, about 8.6% of them singletons, with 2.5% to 3% in the top ten.

The chain has TRBV29-1 and TRBJ2-7; TRBD2 agrees at 14 bases. The sequence derives from a female donor in good health. Some clones in this sample may be carry-over from other donors' samples. The sequenced sample was whole blood. The CDR3 nucleotides are TGCAGCGTTGAAGATCCGGGACTAGCGGGAGACGAGCAGTACTTC. Translated, it gives CSVEDPGLAGDEQYF.